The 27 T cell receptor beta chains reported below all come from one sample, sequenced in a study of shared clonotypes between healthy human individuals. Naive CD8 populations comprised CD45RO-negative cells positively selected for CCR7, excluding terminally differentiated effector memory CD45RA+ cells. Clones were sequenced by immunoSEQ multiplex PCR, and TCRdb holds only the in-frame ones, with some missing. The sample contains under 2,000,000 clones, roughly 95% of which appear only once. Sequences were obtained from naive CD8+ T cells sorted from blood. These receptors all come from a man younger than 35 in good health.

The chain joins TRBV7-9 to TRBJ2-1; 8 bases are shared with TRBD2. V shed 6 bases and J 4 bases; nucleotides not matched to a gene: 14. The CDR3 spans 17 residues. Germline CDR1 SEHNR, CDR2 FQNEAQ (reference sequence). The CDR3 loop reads CASSYPTTSGPYNEQFF. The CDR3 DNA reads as TGTGCCAGCAGTTATCCCACTACTAGCGGCCCTTACAATGAGCAGTTCTTC.

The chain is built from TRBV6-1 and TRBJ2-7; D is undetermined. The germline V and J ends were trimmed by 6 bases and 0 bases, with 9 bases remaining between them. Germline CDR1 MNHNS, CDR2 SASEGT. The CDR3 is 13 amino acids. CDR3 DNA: TGTGCCAGCAGAGAGGATGACTCCTACGAGCAGTACTTC. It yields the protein CASREDDSYEQYF.

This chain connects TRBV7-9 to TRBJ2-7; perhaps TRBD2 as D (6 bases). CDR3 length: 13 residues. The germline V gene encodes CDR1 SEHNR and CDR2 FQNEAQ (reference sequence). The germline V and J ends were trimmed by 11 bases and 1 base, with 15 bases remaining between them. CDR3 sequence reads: CALGGAESYEQYF. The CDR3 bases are TGTGCCCTCGGAGGGGCCGAATCCTACGAGCAGTACTTC.

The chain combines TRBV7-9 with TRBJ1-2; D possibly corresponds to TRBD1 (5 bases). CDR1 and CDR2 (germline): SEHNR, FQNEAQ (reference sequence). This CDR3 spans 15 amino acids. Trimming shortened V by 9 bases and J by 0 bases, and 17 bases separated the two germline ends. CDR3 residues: CASRPLDSTNYGYTF. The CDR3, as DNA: TGTGCCAGTCGTCCGCTTGACAGTACTAACTATGGCTACACCTTC.

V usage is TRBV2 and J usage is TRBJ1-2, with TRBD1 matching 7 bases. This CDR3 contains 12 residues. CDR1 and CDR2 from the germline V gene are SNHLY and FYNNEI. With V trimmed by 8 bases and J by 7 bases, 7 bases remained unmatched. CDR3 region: CASVPGGIGYTF. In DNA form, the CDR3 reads TGTGCCAGCGTCCCAGGGGGTATTGGCTACACCTTC.

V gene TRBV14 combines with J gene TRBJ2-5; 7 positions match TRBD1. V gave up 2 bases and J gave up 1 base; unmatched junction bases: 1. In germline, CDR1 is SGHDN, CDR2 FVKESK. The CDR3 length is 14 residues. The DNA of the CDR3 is TGTGCCAGCAGCCAAACAGGGGCCCAAGAGACCCAGTACTTC. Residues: CASSQTGAQETQYF.

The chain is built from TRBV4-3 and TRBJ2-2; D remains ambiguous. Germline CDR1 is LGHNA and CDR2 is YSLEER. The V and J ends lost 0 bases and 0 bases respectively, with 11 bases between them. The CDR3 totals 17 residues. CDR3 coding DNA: TGCGCCAGCAGCCAAGAGGGTTCTTACGCGAACACCGGGGAGCTGTTTTTT. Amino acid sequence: CASSQEGSYANTGELFF.

The DNA for the CDR3 is TGTGCTAGTGGTACCGGACAGGGCGCCGGGGAGCTGTTTTTT. Translated: CASGTGQGAGELFF. V and J are TRBV12-5 and TRBJ2-2; TRBD1 matches at 8 bases. The germline V gene has CDR1 LGHNT and CDR2 FRNRAP. The V and J ends lost 5 bases and 6 bases, in that order; junction bases with no gene match: 5. The CDR3 loop spans 14 amino acids.

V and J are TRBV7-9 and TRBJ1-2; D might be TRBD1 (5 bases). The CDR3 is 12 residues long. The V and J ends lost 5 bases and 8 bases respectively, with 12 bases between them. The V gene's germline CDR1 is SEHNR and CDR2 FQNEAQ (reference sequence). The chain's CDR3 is CASSLQGLGYTF. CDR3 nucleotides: TGTGCCAGCAGCCTGCAGGGATTGGGCTACACCTTC.

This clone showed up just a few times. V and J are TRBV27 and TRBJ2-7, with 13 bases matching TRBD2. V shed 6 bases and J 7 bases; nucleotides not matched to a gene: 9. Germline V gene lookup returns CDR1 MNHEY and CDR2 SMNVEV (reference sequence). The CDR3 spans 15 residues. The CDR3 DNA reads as TGTGCCAGCAGCGCCGGGACTAGCGGGATCGGTGAGCAGTACTTC. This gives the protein CASSAGTSGIGEQYF.

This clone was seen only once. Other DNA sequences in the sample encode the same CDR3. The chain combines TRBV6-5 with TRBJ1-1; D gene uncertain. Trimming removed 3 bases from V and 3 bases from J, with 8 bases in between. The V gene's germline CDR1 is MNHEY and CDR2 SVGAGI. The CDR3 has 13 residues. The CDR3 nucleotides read TGTGCCAGCAGTTATTTGGAGGACACTGAAGCTTTCTTT. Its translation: CASSYLEDTEAFF.

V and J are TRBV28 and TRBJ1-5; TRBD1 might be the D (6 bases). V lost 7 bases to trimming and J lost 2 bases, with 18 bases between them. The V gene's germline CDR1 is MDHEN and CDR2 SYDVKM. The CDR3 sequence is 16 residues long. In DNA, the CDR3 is TGTGCCAGCACCTACTCAACAGGGTTGGGCAATCAGCCCCAGCATTTT. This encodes CASTYSTGLGNQPQHF.

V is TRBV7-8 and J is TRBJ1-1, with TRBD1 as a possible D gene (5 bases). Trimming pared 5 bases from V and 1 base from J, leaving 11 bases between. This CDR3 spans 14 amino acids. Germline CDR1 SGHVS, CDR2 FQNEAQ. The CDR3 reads CASSPGTQNTEAFF. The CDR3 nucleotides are TGTGCCAGCAGCCCCGGGACTCAGAACACTGAAGCTTTCTTT.

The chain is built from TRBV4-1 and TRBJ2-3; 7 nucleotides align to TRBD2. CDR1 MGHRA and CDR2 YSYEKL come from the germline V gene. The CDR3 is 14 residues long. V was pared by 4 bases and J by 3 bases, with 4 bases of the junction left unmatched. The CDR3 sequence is CASSPTSQTDTQYF. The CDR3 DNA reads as TGCGCCAGCAGCCCGACTAGCCAGACAGATACGCAGTATTTT.

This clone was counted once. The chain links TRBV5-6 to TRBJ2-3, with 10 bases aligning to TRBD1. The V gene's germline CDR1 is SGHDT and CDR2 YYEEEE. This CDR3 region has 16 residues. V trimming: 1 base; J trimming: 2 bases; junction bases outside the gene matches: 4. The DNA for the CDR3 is TGTGCCAGCAGCTTGTGGGACAGGGGCCTCACAGATACGCAGTATTTT. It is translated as CASSLWDRGLTDTQYF.

The CDR3 bases are TGCAGCGTTGTAGGGGGGACAGGGGGCAGGTCCTACGAGCAGTACTTC. Its translation: CSVVGGTGGRSYEQYF. The chain employs TRBV29-1 and TRBJ2-7; TRBD1 matches 12 bases. Germline-derived CDR1 and CDR2 are SQVTM and ANQGSEA. The CDR3 has 16 residues. V was pared by 4 bases and J by 1 base, with 8 bases of the junction left unmatched.

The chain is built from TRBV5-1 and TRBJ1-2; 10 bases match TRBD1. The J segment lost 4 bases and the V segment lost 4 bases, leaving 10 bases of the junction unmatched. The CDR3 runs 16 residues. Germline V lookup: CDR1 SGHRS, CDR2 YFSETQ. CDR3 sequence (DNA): TGCGCCAGCAGCCCTACCGGGACAGGGGTGGTCTATGGCTACACCTTC. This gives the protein CASSPTGTGVVYGYTF.

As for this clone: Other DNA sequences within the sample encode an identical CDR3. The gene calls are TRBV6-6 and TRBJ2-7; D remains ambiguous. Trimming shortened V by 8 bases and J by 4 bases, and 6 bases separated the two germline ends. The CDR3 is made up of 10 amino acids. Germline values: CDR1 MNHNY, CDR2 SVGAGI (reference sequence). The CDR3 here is CASGSYEQYF. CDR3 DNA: TGTGCCAGCGGCTCATACGAGCAGTACTTC.

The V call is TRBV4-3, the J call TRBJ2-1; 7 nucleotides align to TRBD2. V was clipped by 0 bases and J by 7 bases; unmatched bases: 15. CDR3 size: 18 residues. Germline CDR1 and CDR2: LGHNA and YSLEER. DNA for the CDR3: TGCGCCAGCAGCCAAGAGAGGCCCCCTTGGGAGGGCCTGAATGAGCAGTTCTTC. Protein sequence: CASSQERPPWEGLNEQFF.

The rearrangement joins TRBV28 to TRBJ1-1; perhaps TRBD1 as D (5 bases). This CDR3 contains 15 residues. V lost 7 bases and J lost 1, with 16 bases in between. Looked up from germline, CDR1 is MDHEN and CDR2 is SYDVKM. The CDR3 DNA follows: TGTGCCAGCACCCAAGTGGTGGGACCGAACACTGAAGCTTTCTTT. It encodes CASTQVVGPNTEAFF.

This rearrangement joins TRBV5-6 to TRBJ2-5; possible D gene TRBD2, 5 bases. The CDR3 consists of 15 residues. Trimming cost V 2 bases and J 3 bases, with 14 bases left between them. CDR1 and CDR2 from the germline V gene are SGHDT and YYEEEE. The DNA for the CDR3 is TGTGCCAGCAGCTTCTGGGTTGCCGGGAAAGAGACCCAGTACTTC. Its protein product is CASSFWVAGKETQYF.

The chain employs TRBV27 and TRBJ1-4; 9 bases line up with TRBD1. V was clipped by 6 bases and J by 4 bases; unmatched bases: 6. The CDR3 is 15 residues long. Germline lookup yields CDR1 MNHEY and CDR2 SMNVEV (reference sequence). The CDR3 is CASRQGAVGNEKLFF. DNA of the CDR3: TGTGCCAGCAGACAGGGGGCGGTTGGTAATGAAAAACTGTTTTTT.

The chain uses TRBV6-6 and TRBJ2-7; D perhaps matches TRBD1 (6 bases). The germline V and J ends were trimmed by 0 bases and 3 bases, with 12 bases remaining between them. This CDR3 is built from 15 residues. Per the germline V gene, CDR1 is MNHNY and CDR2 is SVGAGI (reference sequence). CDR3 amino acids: CASSYSDGTSYEQYF. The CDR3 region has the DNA TGTGCCAGCAGTTACTCCGACGGGACAAGCTACGAGCAGTACTTC.

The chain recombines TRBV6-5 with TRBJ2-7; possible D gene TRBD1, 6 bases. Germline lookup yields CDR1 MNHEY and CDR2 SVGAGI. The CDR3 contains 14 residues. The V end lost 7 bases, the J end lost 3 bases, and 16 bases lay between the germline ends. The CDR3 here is CASTPGRGIYEQYF. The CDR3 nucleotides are TGTGCCAGCACCCCAGGCAGGGGAATCTACGAGCAGTACTTC.

The CDR3 DNA reads as TGTGCCAGCAGCTCCGCCCGGGACACTTTGGATGGCTACACCTTC. Its protein is CASSSARDTLDGYTF. V is TRBV7-9 and J is TRBJ1-2; a weak D match, TRBD1 (6 bases). V dropped 4 bases and J dropped 6 bases, with 18 bases sitting between them. Germline V gene sequence: CDR1 SEHNR, CDR2 FQNEAQ (reference sequence). The length of the CDR3 is 15 residues.

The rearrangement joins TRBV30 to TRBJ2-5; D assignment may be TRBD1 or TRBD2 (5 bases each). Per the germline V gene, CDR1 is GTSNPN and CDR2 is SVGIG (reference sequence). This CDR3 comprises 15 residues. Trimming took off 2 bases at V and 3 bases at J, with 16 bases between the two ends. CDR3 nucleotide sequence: TGTGCCTGGAGTAAGCCAGGGACCGATAAAGAGACCCAGTACTTC. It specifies CAWSKPGTDKETQYF.

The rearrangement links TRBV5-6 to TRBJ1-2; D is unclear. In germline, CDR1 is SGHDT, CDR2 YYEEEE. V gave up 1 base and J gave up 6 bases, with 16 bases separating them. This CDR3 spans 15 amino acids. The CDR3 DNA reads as TGTGCCAGCAGCTTGCCCCATTTGGCCGCCGATGGCTACACCTTC. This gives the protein CASSLPHLAADGYTF.